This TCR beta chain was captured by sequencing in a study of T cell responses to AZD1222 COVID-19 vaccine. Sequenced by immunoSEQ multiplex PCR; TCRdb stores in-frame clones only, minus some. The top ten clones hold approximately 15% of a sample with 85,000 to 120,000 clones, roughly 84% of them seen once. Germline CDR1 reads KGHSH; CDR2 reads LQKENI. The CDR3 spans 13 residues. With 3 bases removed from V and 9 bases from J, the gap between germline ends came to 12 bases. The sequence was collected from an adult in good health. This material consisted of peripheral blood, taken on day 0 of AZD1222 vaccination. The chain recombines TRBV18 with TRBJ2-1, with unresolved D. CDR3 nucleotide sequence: TGTGCCAGCTCACCGCTTGCATCGGTTGAGCAGTTCTTC. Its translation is CASSPLASVEQFF. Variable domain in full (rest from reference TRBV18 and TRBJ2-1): NAGVMQNPRHLVRRRGQEARLRCSPMKGHSHVYWYRQLPEEGLKFMVYLQKENIIDESGMPKERFSAEFPKEGPSILRIQQVVRGDSAAYFCASSPLASVEQFFGPGTRLTVL.